This TCR beta chain was sequenced during a study of blood T cell repertoires in COVID-19. On the study more broadly: Collection of acute and convalescent COVID-19 samples took place in the United States, Italy and Spain. T cells, B-cell-depleted T cells, or PBMCs supplied cDNA or gDNA.

Original data processing: Reference gene primer amplification in the assay estimated nucleated cell counts. Profiled with immunoSEQ multiplex PCR; TCRdb holds only in-frame clones, not every one. The DNA was the basis for D and trimming; V, J and clone size are from that table. The sample yields 300,000 to 450,000 clones, 85% seen once. Germline CDR1 reads SEHNR; CDR2 reads FQNEAQ (reference sequence). The CDR3 totals 15 residues. The V segment lost 5 bases and the J segment 2 bases; nucleotides outside the gene matches: 7. This clone was observed a single time. This TCR derives from a woman in her late teens or twenties with acute or convalescent COVID-19. The gene calls are TRBV7-9 and TRBJ2-3; TRBD1 matches at 7 bases. The sample was peripheral blood. In nucleotides, the CDR3 is TGTGCCAGCAGCCCCCTGACAGGGCCCACAGATACGCAGTATTTT. Its translation is CASSPLTGPTDTQYF.